The clone carrying this TCR beta chain was picked up a small number of times. The germline gives CDR1 MNHEY, CDR2 SVGAGI. Trimming took 5 bases from V and 8 from J; bases not matched to a gene: 8. This CDR3 region has 16 residues. The data were taken from a study of CD8 T cells in ankylosing spondylitis. TCRdb analysed the 5' RACE reads with MiXCR anew, one entry per CDR3 protein. The profile shows some 150,000 distinct CDR3 sequences, approximately 48% of them singletons. Sequenced sample: synovial fluid, either unsorted or a sorted T cell fraction (not recorded which). This sequence was found in a male donor with ankylosing spondylitis. The chain combines TRBV6-5 with TRBJ1-6; 11 bases align to TRBD1. The CDR3 sequence: CASSHGQGATDSPLHF. CDR3 nucleotide sequence: TGTGCCAGCAGTCACGGACAGGGGGCAACGGATTCACCCCTCCACTTT.